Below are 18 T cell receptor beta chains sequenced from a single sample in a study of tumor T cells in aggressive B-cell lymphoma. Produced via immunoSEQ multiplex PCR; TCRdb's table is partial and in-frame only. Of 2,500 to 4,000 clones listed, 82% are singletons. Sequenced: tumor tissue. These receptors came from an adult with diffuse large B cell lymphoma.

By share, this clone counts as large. The CDR3 region has the DNA TGTGCCAGCAGCTTGGACAGGGACGGCTACACCTTC. Amino acid sequence: CASSLDRDGYTF. V and J are TRBV7-9 and TRBJ1-2; 8 nucleotides align to TRBD1. The CDR3 covers 12 residues. CDR1 SEHNR and CDR2 FQNEAQ come from the germline V gene (reference sequence). The junction had 2 bases not matched to a gene; V was cut back by 3 bases and J by 8 bases.

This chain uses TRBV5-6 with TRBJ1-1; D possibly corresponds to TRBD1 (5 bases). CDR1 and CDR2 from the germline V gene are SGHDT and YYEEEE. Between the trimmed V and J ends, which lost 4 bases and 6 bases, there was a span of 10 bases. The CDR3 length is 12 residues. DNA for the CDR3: TGTGCCAGCAGCACCAGGGTATCTGAAGCTTTCTTT. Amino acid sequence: CASSTRVSEAFF. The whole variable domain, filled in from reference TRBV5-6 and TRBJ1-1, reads DAGVTQSPTHLIKTRGQQVTLRCSPKSGHDTVSWYQQALGQGPQFIFQYYEEEERQRGNFPDRFSGHQFPNYSSELNVNALLLGDSALYLCASSTRVSEAFFGQGTRLTVV.

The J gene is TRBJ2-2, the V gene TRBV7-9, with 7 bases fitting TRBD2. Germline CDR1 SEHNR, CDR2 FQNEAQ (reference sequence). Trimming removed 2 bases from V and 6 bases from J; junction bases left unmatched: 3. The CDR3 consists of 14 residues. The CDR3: CASSLNLAAGELFF. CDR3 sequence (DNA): TGTGCCAGCAGCTTAAATCTAGCGGCCGGGGAGCTGTTTTTT.

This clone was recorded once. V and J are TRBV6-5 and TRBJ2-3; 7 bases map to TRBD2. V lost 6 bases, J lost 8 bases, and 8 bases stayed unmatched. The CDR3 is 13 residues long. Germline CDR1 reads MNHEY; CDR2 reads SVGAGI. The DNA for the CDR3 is TGTGCCAGCAGACGGGGGGTGGGGCTTACGCAGTATTTT. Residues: CASRRGVGLTQYF.

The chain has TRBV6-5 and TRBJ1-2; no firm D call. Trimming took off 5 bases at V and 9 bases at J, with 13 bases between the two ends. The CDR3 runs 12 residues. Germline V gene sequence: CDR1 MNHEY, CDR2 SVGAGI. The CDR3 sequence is CASSEGGYRYTF. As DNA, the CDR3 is TGTGCCAGCAGTGAAGGAGGGTATCGCTACACCTTC.

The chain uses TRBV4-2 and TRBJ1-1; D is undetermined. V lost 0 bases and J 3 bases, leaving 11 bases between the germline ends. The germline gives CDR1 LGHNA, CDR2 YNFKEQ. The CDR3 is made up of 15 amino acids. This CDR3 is CASSQDRGGDTEAFF. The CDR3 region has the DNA TGTGCCAGCAGCCAAGATCGGGGTGGAGACACTGAAGCTTTCTTT.

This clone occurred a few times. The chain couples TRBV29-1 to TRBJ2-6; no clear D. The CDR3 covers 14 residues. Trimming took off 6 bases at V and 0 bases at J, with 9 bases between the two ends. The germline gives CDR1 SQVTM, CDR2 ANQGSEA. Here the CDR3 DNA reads TGCAGCGTCTATGCTCCCTCTGGGGCCAACGTCCTGACTTTC. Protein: CSVYAPSGANVLTF.

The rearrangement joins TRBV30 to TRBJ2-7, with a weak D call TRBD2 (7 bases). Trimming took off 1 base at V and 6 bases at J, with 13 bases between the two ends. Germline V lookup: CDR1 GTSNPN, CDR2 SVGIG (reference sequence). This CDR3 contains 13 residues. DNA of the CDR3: TGTGCCTGGAGTGGGGGGAGGGGGGTCGAGCAGTACTTC. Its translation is CAWSGGRGVEQYF.

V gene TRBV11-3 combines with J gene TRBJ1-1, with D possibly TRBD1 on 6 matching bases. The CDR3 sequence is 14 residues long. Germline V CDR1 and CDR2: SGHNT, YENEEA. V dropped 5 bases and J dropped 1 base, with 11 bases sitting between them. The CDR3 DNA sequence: TGTGCCAGCAGCGAACAGGGTAGGAACACTGAAGCTTTCTTT. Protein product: CASSEQGRNTEAFF.

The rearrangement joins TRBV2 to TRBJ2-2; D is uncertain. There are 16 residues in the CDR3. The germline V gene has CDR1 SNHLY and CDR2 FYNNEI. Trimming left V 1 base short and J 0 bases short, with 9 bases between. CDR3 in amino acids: CASSEGHFANTGELFF. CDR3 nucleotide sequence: TGTGCCAGCAGTGAAGGACACTTTGCGAACACCGGGGAGCTGTTTTTT. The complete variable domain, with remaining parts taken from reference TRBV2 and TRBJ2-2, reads EPEVTQTPSHQVTQMGQEVILRCVPISNHLYFYWYRQILGQKVEFLVSFYNNEISEKSEIFDDQFSVERPDGSNFTLKIRSTKLEDSAMYFCASSEGHFANTGELFFGEGSRLTVL.

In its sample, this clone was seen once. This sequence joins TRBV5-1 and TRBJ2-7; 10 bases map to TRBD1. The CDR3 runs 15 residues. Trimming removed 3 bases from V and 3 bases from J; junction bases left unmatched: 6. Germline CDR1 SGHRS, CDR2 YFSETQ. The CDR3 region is CASSSPGQGFYEQYF. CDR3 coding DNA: TGCGCCAGCAGCTCACCGGGACAGGGGTTCTACGAGCAGTACTTC.

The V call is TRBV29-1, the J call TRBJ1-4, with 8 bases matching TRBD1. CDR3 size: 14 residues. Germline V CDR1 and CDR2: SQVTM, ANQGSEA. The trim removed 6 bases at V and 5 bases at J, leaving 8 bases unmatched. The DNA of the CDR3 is TGCAGCGTGAAACTCAGGGGGCCGAATGAAAAACTGTTTTTT. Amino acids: CSVKLRGPNEKLFF.

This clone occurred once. In DNA form, the CDR3 reads TGTGCCACCAGCAGAGATTGGCAGATGAACGAGCAGTACTTC. Protein: CATSRDWQMNEQYF. The V call is TRBV15, the J call TRBJ2-7; D is undetermined. This CDR3 contains 14 residues. Germline CDR1 is LNHNV and CDR2 is YYDKDF (reference sequence). V gave up 0 bases and J gave up 5 bases, with 11 bases separating them.

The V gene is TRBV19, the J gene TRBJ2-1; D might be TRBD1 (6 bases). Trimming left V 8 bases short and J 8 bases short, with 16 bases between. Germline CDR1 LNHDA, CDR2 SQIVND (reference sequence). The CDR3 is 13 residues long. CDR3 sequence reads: CASGRQVPHEQFF. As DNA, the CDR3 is TGTGCCAGTGGCCGACAGGTTCCCCATGAGCAGTTCTTC.

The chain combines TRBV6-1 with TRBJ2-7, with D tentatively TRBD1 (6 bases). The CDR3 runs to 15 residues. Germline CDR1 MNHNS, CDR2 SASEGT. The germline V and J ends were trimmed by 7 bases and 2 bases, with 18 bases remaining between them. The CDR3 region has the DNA TGTGCCAGCAATTCTCCCCAGGGGACCCCCTACGAGCAGTACTTC. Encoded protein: CASNSPQGTPYEQYF.

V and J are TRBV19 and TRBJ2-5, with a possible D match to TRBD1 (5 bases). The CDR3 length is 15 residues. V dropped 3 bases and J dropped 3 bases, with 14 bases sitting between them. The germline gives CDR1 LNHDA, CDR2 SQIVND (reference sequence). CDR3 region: CASSMLAGMEETQYF. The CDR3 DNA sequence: TGTGCCAGTAGTATGTTGGCAGGGATGGAAGAGACCCAGTACTTC. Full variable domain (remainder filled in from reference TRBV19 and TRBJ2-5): DGGITQSPKYLFRKEGQNVTLSCEQNLNHDAMYWYRQDPGQGLRLIYYSQIVNDFQKGDIAEGYSVSREKKESFPLTVTSAQKNPTAFYLCASSMLAGMEETQYFGPGTRLLVL.

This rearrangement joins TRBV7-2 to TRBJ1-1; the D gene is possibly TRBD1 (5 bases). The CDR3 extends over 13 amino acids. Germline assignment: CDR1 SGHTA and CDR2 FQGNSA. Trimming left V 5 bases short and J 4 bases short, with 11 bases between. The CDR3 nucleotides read TGTGCCAGCAGCCGCGGGGGGAGCACTGAAGCTTTCTTT. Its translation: CASSRGGSTEAFF.

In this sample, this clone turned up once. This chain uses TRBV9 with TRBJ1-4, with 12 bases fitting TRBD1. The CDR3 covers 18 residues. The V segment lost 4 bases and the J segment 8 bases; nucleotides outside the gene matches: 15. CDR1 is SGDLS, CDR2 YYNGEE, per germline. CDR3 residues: CASSTRTGTGGFREKLFF. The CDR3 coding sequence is TGTGCCAGCAGCACCCGTACCGGGACAGGGGGCTTTCGAGAAAAACTGTTTTTT.